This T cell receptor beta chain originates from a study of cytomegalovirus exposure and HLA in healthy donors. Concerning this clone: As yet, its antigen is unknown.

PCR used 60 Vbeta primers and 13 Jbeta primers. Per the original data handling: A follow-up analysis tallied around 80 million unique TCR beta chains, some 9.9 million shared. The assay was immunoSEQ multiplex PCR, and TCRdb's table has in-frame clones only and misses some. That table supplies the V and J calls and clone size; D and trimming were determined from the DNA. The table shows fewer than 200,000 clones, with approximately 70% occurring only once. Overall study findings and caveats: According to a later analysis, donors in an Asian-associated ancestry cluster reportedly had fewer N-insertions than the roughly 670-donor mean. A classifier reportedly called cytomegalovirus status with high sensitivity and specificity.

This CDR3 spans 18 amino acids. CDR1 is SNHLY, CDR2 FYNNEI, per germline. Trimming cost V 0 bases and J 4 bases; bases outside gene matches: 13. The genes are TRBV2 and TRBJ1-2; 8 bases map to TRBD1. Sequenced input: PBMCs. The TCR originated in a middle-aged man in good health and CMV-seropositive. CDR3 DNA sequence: TGTGCCAGCAGTGAAGCGGCAGGGGGCGGACAAAACCGCTATGGCTACACCTTC. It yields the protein CASSEAAGGGQNRYGYTF.